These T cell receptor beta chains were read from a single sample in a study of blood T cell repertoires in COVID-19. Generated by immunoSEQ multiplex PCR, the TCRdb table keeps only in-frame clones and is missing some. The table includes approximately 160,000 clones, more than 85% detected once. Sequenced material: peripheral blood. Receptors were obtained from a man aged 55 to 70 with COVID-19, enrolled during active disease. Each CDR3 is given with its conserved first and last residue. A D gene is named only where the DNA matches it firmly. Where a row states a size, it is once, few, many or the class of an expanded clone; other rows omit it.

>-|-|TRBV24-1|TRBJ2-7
TGTGCCACCAGTGACGGCAGAGGCTACGAGCAGTACTTC
CATSDGRGYEQYF
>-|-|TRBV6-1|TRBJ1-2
TGTGCCAGCAGTGAATCCAGGTCAAACTATGGCTACACCTTC
CASSESRSNYGYTF
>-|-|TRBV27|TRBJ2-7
TGTGCCAGCAGTCAACCCGACAGGAGACTAATCGAGCAGTACTTC
CASSQPDRRLIEQYF
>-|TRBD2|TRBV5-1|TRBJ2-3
TGCGCCAGCAGCGAAGGGACTAGCGGGAGCACAGATACGCAGTATTTT
CASSEGTSGSTDTQYF
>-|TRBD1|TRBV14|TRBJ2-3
TGTGCCAGCAGCCTCCAGGGGGCCAAAACAGATACGCAGTATTTT
CASSLQGAKTDTQYF
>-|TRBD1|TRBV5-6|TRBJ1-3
TGTGCCAGCAGCTTCGGACAGGTCGGAAACACCATATATTTT
CASSFGQVGNTIYF
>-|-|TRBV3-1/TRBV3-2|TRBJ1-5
TGTGCCAGCAGCACTCGGTCGAGCAATCAGCCCCAGCATTTT
CASSTRSSNQPQHF
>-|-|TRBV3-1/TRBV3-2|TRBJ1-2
TGTGCCAGCAGCCAACAGGGGAATTGGGGCTACACCTTC
CASSQQGNWGYTF
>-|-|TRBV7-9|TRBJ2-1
TGTGCCAGCAGTGCGGGGAGCTCCTACAATGAGCAGTTCTTC
CASSAGSSYNEQFF
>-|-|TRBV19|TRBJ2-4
TGTGCCAGTACCCCCGGGACAAAGACCAAAAACATTCAGTACTTC
CASTPGTKTKNIQYF
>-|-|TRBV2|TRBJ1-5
TGTGCCAGCAGTGAACAGGGCCAAAGCAATCAGCCCCAGCATTTT
CASSEQGQSNQPQHF
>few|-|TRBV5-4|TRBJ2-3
TGTGCCAGCAGCTGGGGGGACTTTACAGATACGCAGTATTTT
CASSWGDFTDTQYF
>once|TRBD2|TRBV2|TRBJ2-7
TGTGCCACCGCTAGCGGGAGGGTCTACGAGCAGTACTTC
CATASGRVYEQYF
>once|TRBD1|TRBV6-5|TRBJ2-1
TGTGCCAGCAGGACAGGGGGGAACTACAATGAGCAGTTCTTC
CASRTGGNYNEQFF
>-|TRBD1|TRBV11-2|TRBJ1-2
TGTGCCAGCAGCTTTAACATCGGGACAGGGAGAGGTCCTAACTATGGCTACACCTTC
CASSFNIGTGRGPNYGYTF
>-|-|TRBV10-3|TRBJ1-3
TGTGCCATCAGTGAGGAGGTGCGGAGTTTGAGAAACACCATATATTTT
CAISEEVRSLRNTIYF